This T cell receptor beta chain was observed in a study of Ad26.COV2.S vaccination and SARS-CoV-2 variants. Per the germline V gene, CDR1 is MGHRA and CDR2 is YSYEKL. This CDR3 contains 14 residues. Deletions cut 2 bases from V and 2 bases from J, with 9 bases between. Repertoires were generated with immunoSEQ multiplex PCR, while TCRdb's copy carries only in-frame clones and drops some. In the table there are some 190,000 clones, roughly 89% of which are singletons. This clone was counted a few times. The starting material was peripheral blood, obtained after recovery from COVID-19. The chain combines TRBV4-1 with TRBJ1-1, with a weak D call TRBD1 (5 bases). The TCR was taken from a human donor who had recovered from COVID-19. The CDR3 DNA sequence: TGCGCCAGCAGCCAAAGCAGGGCTAACACTGAAGCTTTCTTT. Translation: CASSQSRANTEAFF.